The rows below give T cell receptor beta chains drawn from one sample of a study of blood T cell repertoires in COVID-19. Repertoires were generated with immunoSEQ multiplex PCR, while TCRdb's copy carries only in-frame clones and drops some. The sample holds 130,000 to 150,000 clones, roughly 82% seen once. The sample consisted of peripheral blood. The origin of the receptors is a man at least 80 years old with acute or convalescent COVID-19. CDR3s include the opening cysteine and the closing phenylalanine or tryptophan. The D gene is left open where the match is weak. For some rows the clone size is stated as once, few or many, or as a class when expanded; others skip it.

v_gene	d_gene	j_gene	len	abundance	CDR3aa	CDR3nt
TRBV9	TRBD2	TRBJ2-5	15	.	CASSAGLALLETQYF	TGTGCCAGCAGCGCCGGACTAGCTTTATTAGAGACCCAGTACTTC
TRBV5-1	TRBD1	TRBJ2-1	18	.	CASSLAPVGQGALNEQFF	TGCGCCAGCAGCTTGGCCCCGGTGGGACAGGGGGCGTTAAATGAGCAGTTCTTC
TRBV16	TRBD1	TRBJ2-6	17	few	CASSQSRQGSGANVLTF	TGTGCCAGCAGCCAATCTCGACAGGGTTCTGGGGCCAACGTCCTGACTTTC
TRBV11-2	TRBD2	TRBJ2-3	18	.	CASSLDLWLAGGTDTQYF	TGTGCCAGCAGCTTAGATCTGTGGTTAGCGGGAGGCACAGATACGCAGTATTTT
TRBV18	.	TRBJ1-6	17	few	CASSPPGAQSYNSPLHF	TGTGCCAGCTCACCACCGGGGGCGCAATCCTATAATTCACCCCTCCACTTT
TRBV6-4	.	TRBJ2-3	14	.	CASSQLGRGDTQYF	TGTGCCAGCAGCCAGCTAGGGCGCGGGGATACGCAGTATTTT
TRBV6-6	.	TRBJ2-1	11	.	CASSPTGEQFF	TGTGCCAGCAGCCCAACAGGGGAGCAGTTCTTC
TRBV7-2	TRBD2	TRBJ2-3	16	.	CASSAQRGGSTDTQYF	TGTGCCAGCAGCGCGCAGCGGGGGGGAAGCACAGATACGCAGTATTTT
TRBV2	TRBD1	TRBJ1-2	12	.	CASKRTGKGYTF	TGTGCCAGCAAAAGGACAGGTAAAGGCTACACCTTC
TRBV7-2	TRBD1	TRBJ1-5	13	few	CASSFDRDQPQHF	TGTGCCAGCAGTTTCGACAGGGATCAGCCCCAGCATTTT
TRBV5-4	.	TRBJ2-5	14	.	CASSVGLRQETQYF	TGTGCCAGCAGCGTGGGACTCCGGCAAGAGACCCAGTACTTC